This passage covers 28 T cell receptor beta chains from one sample sequenced in a study of blood T cell repertoires in COVID-19. TCRdb's table, derived via immunoSEQ multiplex PCR, lists solely in-frame clones and lacks some. The sample lists approximately 220,000 clones; less than 90% were seen once. Sequencing was performed on PBMCs or T cells enriched from blood (not recorded which). These receptors all come from a woman between 35 and 50 years old who had recovered from COVID-19.

The chain combines TRBV7-3 with TRBJ2-3; 11 positions agree with TRBD2. V gave up 5 bases and J gave up 2 bases; unmatched junction bases: 3. CDR3 length equals 15 residues. CDR1 and CDR2 from the germline V gene are SGHTA and FQGTGA. DNA for the CDR3: TGTGCCAGCAGCCCGGGACTAGCGGACACAGATACGCAGTATTTT. Translating it yields CASSPGLADTDTQYF.

This clone was found once. The V and J genes are TRBV6-2 or TRBV6-3 and TRBJ2-1; a weak D match, TRBD1 (5 bases). This CDR3 is 17 amino acids long. V was shortened by 0 bases and J by 6 bases, with 18 bases between the two germline ends. Germline CDR1 is MNHEY and CDR2 is SVGEGT. This CDR3 is CASSYSAGLIMGNEQFF. The CDR3 DNA reads TGTGCCAGCAGTTACTCGGCAGGGTTGATAATGGGCAATGAGCAGTTCTTC.

The J gene is TRBJ1-4, the V gene TRBV29-1; D ambiguous. With 1 base removed from V and 10 bases from J, the gap between germline ends came to 13 bases. The CDR3 has 13 residues. Germline lookup yields CDR1 SQVTM and CDR2 ANQGSEA. In DNA, the CDR3 is TGCAGCGTTGAAGTTACGGGGTCTGGAAAACTGTTTTTT. It specifies CSVEVTGSGKLFF.

This rearrangement joins TRBV24-1 to TRBJ1-2; 9 nucleotides line up with TRBD1. Trimming removed 7 bases from V and 3 bases from J; junction bases left unmatched: 5. This CDR3 has 14 residues. Germline V gives CDR1 KGHDR, CDR2 SFDVKD. The CDR3 DNA reads as TGTGCCACCAGAGGGACAGGGTTCGACTATGGCTACACCTTC. Translated: CATRGTGFDYGYTF.

V is TRBV28 and J is TRBJ1-4, with 9 bases lining up with TRBD1. Germline V CDR1 and CDR2: MDHEN, SYDVKM. Trimming removed 5 bases from V and 7 bases from J; junction bases left unmatched: 11. The CDR3 runs 16 residues. The CDR3: CASSDAGGTGREKLFF. The CDR3 DNA reads as TGTGCCAGCAGTGACGCCGGGGGGACAGGGCGTGAAAAACTGTTTTTT.

This clone was seen only once. The chain couples TRBV3-1 (or the pseudogene TRBV3-2) to TRBJ2-7, with 9 bases lining up with TRBD1. The CDR3 covers 14 residues. V shed 2 bases, J shed 4 bases, and the junction held 3 bases outside the gene matches. Germline-derived CDR1 and CDR2 are LGHDT and YNNKEL (reference sequence). The CDR3 nucleotides are TGTGCCAGCAGCCAAACCGGACAGGGGTACGAGCAGTACTTC. Translated, it gives CASSQTGQGYEQYF.

This clone was counted once. The CDR3 nucleotides are TGTGCCAGCAGCCCATCCGGGACAGGGGCTTACTCTTACAATGAGCAGTTCTTC. Amino acid sequence: CASSPSGTGAYSYNEQFF. This sequence joins TRBV14 and TRBJ2-1, with 10 bases fitting TRBD1. The CDR3 is 18 amino acids. Trimming removed 4 bases from V and 4 bases from J; junction bases left unmatched: 13. Germline-derived CDR1 and CDR2 are SGHDN and FVKESK.

This clone was observed a handful of times. CDR3 protein: CASSLALGQGAFF. The CDR3 nucleotides are TGTGCCAGCAGCTTAGCTCTGGGACAGGGGGCTTTCTTT. The chain combines TRBV7-8 with TRBJ1-1, with 10 positions matching TRBD1. Germline CDR1 is SGHVS and CDR2 is FQNEAQ. The CDR3 is made up of 13 amino acids. The V gene end was trimmed by 0 bases and the J gene end by 11 bases; junction bases not matched to a gene: 3.

The V gene is TRBV14, the J gene TRBJ2-1; D is ambiguous. Trimming stripped 3 bases from V and 5 bases from J, with 5 bases between. The CDR3 runs 12 residues. In germline, CDR1 is SGHDN, CDR2 FVKESK. The CDR3 loop reads CASSHPDNEQFF. CDR3 in DNA: TGTGCCAGCAGCCACCCGGACAATGAGCAGTTCTTC.

V and J are TRBV9 and TRBJ1-4; D gene unclear. Germline CDR1 and CDR2: SGDLS and YYNGEE. Deletions cut 4 bases from V and 7 bases from J, with 14 bases between. This CDR3 spans 14 amino acids. DNA of the CDR3: TGTGCCAGCAGCCCCTACAGCGGAGGTGAAAAACTGTTTTTT. Protein product: CASSPYSGGEKLFF.

This clone was counted between two and nine times. The chain carries TRBV7-9 and TRBJ1-1; TRBD1 is a possible D gene (6 bases). V lost 2 bases to trimming and J lost 6 bases, with 22 bases between them. This CDR3 is built from 17 residues. Germline values: CDR1 SEHNR, CDR2 FQNEAQ (reference sequence). The CDR3 loop reads CASSLSTSAGVRAEAFF. DNA of the CDR3: TGTGCCAGCAGCTTATCTACCTCCGCAGGGGTGCGCGCTGAAGCTTTCTTT.

The V and J genes are TRBV5-5 and TRBJ2-7; 8 bases map to TRBD1. J gave up 1 base and V 0 bases, and 3 bases lay outside the gene matches. CDR1 and CDR2 from the germline V gene are SGHKS and YYEKEE (reference sequence). The CDR3 sequence is 15 residues long. The CDR3 sequence: CASSLGRGLSYEQYV. CDR3 nucleotide sequence: TGTGCCAGCAGCTTGGGCAGGGGGCTTTCCTACGAGCAGTACGTC.

This rearrangement joins TRBV7-2 to TRBJ1-1, with D perhaps TRBD1 (6 bases). Germline CDR1 SGHTA, CDR2 FQGNSA. Trimming took off 2 bases at V and 1 base at J, with 11 bases between the two ends. CDR3 length: 15 amino acids. CDR3 region: CASSLQGTPNTEAFF. In DNA, the CDR3 is TGTGCCAGCAGCTTACAGGGGACCCCGAACACTGAAGCTTTCTTT.

The V call is TRBV28, the J call TRBJ2-5; 9 bases are shared with TRBD1. J lost 9 bases, V lost 8 bases, and 16 bases had no gene match. CDR1 MDHEN and CDR2 SYDVKM come from the germline V gene. CDR3 length: 15 amino acids. In nucleotides, the CDR3 is TGTGCCAGCCGAAAATGGGACAGGGCGCGGTCGGCCCAGTACTTC. This encodes CASRKWDRARSAQYF. Drawing the rest from reference TRBV28 and TRBJ2-5, the complete variable domain is DVKVTQSSRYLVKRTGEKVFLECVQDMDHENMFWYRQDPGLGLRLIYFSYDVKMKEKGDIPEGYSVSREKKERFSLILESASTNQTSMYLCASRKWDRARSAQYFGPGTRLLVL.

The CDR3 protein is CASSDRTKDYGYTF. CDR3 sequence (DNA): TGTGCCAGCAGCGACAGGACAAAGGACTATGGCTACACCTTC. The gene calls are TRBV9 and TRBJ1-2, with D possibly TRBD1 on 5 matching bases. The germline gives CDR1 SGDLS, CDR2 YYNGEE. CDR3 length equals 14 residues. Trimming cost V 3 bases and J 3 bases, with 12 bases left between them.

This chain links TRBV5-1 with TRBJ2-7; 9 nucleotides match TRBD2. The CDR3 length is 18 residues. J lost 3 bases, V lost 1 base, and 14 bases had no gene match. Germline V gene sequence: CDR1 SGHRS, CDR2 YFSETQ. The CDR3 loop reads CASSLSSWAGGGGYEQYF. The CDR3 DNA reads as TGCGCCAGCAGCTTGTCGAGCTGGGCGGGAGGGGGCGGCTACGAGCAGTACTTC.

The chain joins TRBV5-6 to TRBJ2-2, with D tentatively TRBD1 (5 bases). V lost 4 bases to trimming and J lost 0 bases, with 10 bases between them. Per germline, CDR1 SGHDT and CDR2 YYEEEE. The CDR3 runs to 15 residues. CDR3 coding DNA: TGTGCCAGCAGCCCCAGGGCGCCGAACACCGGGGAGCTGTTTTTT. It specifies CASSPRAPNTGELFF.

This clone was counted many times. The gene calls are TRBV24-1 and TRBJ2-3, with TRBD2 identical over 8 bases. The CDR3 extends over 15 amino acids. V lost 1 base to trimming and J lost 3 bases; unmatched junction nucleotides: 2. Per the germline V gene, CDR1 is KGHDR and CDR2 is SFDVKD. DNA of the CDR3: TGTGCCACCAGTGATTTAGAGCGGGAGACAGATACGCAGTATTTT. Amino acid sequence: CATSDLERETDTQYF.

The chain employs TRBV5-1 and TRBJ2-7; D is perhaps TRBD2 (5 bases). Trimming shortened V by 4 bases and J by 3 bases, and 11 bases separated the two germline ends. Germline V gives CDR1 SGHRS, CDR2 YFSETQ. CDR3 length equals 13 residues. This CDR3 is CASSAEGNYEQYF. CDR3 DNA: TGCGCCAGCAGCGCTGAGGGAAACTACGAGCAGTACTTC.

The chain employs TRBV6-5 and TRBJ1-2; no clear D gene. From germline, CDR1 is MNHEY and CDR2 SVGAGI. Trimming left V 7 bases short and J 0 bases short, with 12 bases between. CDR3 length: 14 amino acids. CDR3 in amino acids: CASTSGSANYGYTF. The CDR3 region has the DNA TGTGCCAGCACCTCGGGGTCTGCTAACTATGGCTACACCTTC.

The chain carries TRBV5-1 and TRBJ1-5; possible D gene TRBD1, 5 bases. The germline V gene has CDR1 SGHRS and CDR2 YFSETQ. Trimming cost V 1 base and J 9 bases, with 11 bases left between them. This CDR3 contains 13 residues. CDR3 DNA: TGCGCCAGCAGCTTGTCAGGGTTTTCGCCCCAGCATTTT. This encodes CASSLSGFSPQHF.

Concerning this clone itself: The sample carries other DNA sequences with the same CDR3. The chain joins TRBV2 to TRBJ2-7, with D unclear. The germline V gene has CDR1 SNHLY and CDR2 FYNNEI. Trimming removed 3 bases from V and 0 bases from J, with 9 bases in between. CDR3 size: 14 residues. CDR3 sequence: CASSEGSLSYEQYF. The CDR3 DNA is TGTGCCAGCAGTGAGGGCAGCCTCTCCTACGAGCAGTACTTC.

The gene calls are TRBV19 and TRBJ1-1; 9 positions agree with TRBD1. CDR3 size: 16 residues. Germline trimming cut 3 bases from V and 5 bases from J; bases unmatched to any gene: 10. CDR1 LNHDA and CDR2 SQIVND come from the germline V gene (reference sequence). The CDR3 region is CASSMRMGQGDTEAFF. The CDR3 DNA reads as TGTGCCAGTAGTATGAGAATGGGACAGGGTGATACTGAAGCTTTCTTT.

CDR3 sequence reads: CASSSRQGFHSPLHF. In nucleotides, the CDR3 is TGCGCCAGCAGCTCTAGACAGGGCTTTCATTCACCCCTCCACTTT. J is TRBJ1-6 and V is TRBV5-1, with TRBD1 identical over 7 bases. Germline V gene sequence: CDR1 SGHRS, CDR2 YFSETQ. This CDR3 comprises 15 residues. The V gene end was trimmed by 3 bases and the J gene end by 8 bases; junction bases not matched to a gene: 8.

The rearrangement uses TRBV27 and TRBJ1-4; TRBD1 matches at 8 bases. Germline assignment: CDR1 MNHEY and CDR2 SMNVEV (reference sequence). The length of the CDR3 is 15 residues. Trimming at V came to 5 bases and at J to 8 bases, leaving 10 bases not matched to a gene. The CDR3 loop is CASSPLTGEDEKLFF. The CDR3 DNA is TGTGCCAGCAGTCCCCTGACAGGGGAAGACGAAAAACTGTTTTTT.

The chain combines TRBV12-3 or TRBV12-4 with TRBJ1-2; TRBD1 aligns across 8 bases. The CDR3 totals 11 residues. The J segment lost 7 bases and the V segment lost 6 bases, leaving 1 base of the junction unmatched. The CDR3 protein is CASRDRVGYTF. The CDR3, as DNA: TGTGCCAGCAGGGACAGGGTTGGCTACACCTTC.

The count of this clone is one. The chain employs TRBV13 and TRBJ2-1; 9 positions match TRBD2. The CDR3 is 15 amino acids. Germline loops: CDR1 PRHDT, CDR2 FYEKMQ (reference sequence). V dropped 5 bases and J dropped 5; count of bases not matched to a gene: 7. This chain's CDR3 is CASSIQREVHNEQFF. Written as DNA, the CDR3 is TGTGCCAGCAGCATCCAGCGGGAGGTGCACAATGAGCAGTTCTTC.

Worth noting for this clone: The sample carries other DNA sequences with the same CDR3. This chain connects TRBV28 to TRBJ1-2; TRBD1 matches at 12 bases. CDR1 MDHEN and CDR2 SYDVKM come from the germline V gene. Trimming at V came to 6 bases and at J to 7 bases, leaving 6 bases not matched to a gene. This CDR3 spans 14 amino acids. The CDR3 region has the DNA TGTGCCAGCAGGGTAGGGACAGGGGGCCTTGGCTACACCTTC. Translating gives CASRVGTGGLGYTF.